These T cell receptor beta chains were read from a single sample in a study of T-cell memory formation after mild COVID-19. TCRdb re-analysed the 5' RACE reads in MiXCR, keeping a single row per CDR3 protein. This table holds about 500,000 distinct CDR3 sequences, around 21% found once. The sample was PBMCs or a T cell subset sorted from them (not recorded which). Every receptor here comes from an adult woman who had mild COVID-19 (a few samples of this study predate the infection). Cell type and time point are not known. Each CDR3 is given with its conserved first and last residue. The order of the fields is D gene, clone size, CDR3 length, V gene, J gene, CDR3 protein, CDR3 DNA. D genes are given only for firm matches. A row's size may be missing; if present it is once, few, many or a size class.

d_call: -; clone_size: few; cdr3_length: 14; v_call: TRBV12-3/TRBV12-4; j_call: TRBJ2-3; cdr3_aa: CASSPWRDGDTQYF; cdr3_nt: TGTGCCAGCAGTCCCTGGAGGGACGGAGATACGCAGTATTTT
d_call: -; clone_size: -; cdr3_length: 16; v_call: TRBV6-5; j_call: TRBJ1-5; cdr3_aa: CASRPQQGVGNQPQHF; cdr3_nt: TGTGCCAGCAGACCCCAACAGGGAGTGGGGAATCAGCCCCAGCATTTT
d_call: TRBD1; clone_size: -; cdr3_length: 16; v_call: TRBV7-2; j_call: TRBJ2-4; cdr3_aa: CASSLRRGQGRNIQYF; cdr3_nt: TGTGCCAGCAGCTTAAGGCGGGGACAGGGAAGAAACATTCAGTACTTC
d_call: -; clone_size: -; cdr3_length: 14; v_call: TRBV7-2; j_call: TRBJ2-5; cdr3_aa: CASSYTGIQETQYF; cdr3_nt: TGTGCCAGCAGCTATACAGGGATCCAAGAGACCCAGTACTTC
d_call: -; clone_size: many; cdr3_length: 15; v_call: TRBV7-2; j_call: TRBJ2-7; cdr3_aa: CASSLGVLAGDEQYF; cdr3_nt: TGTGCCAGCAGCTTGGGTGTACTAGCTGGGGACGAGCAGTACTTC
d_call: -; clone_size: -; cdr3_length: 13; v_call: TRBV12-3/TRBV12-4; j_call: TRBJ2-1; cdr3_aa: CASSLMGFDEQFF; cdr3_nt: TGTGCCAGCAGCCTCATGGGGTTCGATGAGCAGTTCTTC
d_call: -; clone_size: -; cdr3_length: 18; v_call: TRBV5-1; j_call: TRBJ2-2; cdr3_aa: CASSDLLRDQDLTGELFF; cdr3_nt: TGCGCCAGCAGCGACCTCCTCCGGGACCAGGACTTAACCGGGGAGCTGTTTTTT
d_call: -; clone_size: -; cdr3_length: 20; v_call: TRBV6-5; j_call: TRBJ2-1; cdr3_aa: CASSYSRRVQGHATYNEQFF; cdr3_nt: TGTGCCAGCAGTTACTCGAGAAGGGTACAGGGCCACGCAACCTACAATGAGCAGTTCTTC
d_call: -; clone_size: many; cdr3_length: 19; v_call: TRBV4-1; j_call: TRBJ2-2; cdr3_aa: CASSQIKISGRELTGELFF; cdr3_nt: TGCGCCAGCAGCCAAATCAAGATTAGCGGCAGGGAACTCACCGGGGAGCTGTTTTTT
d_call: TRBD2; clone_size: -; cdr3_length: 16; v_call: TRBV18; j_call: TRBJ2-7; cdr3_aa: CASSLSGVRGAYEQYF; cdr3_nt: TGTGCCAGCTCACTCAGCGGGGTGAGAGGGGCGTACGAGCAGTACTTC
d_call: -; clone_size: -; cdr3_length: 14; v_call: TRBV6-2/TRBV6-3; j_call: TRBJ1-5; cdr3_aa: CASSYQGSNQPQHF; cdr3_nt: TGTGCCAGCAGTTACCAGGGGAGCAATCAGCCCCAGCATTTT
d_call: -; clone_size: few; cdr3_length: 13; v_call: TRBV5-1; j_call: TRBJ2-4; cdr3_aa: CASSWVPKNIQYF; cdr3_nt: TGCGCCAGCAGTTGGGTACCCAAAAACATTCAGTACTTC
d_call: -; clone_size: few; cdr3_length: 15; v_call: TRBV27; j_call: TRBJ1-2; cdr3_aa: CASSLWGRSPYGYTF; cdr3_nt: TGTGCCAGCAGTTTATGGGGACGAAGCCCCTATGGCTACACCTTC
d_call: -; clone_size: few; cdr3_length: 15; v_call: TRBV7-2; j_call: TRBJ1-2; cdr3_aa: CASSISRTGIYGYTF; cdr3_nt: TGTGCCAGCAGCATTTCTAGGACGGGGATCTATGGCTACACCTTC
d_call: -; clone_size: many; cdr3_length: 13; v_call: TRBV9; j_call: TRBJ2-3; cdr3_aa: CASSVLGTDTQYF; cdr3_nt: TGTGCCAGCAGCGTATTGGGCACAGATACGCAGTATTTT
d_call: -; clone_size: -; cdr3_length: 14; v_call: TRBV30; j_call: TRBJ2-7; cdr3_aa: CAWSGTGRTYEQYF; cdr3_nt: TGTGCCTGGAGTGGTACAGGGCGAACCTACGAGCAGTACTTC
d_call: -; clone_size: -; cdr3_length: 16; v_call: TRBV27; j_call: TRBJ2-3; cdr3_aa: CASSPYLGHSTDTQYF; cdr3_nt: TGTGCCAGCAGTCCCTACTTAGGGCATAGCACAGATACGCAGTATTTT
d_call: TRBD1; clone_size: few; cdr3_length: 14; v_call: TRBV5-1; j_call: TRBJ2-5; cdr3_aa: CASRAGTGDETQYF; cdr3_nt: TGCGCCAGCAGAGCCGGGACAGGGGACGAGACCCAGTACTTC
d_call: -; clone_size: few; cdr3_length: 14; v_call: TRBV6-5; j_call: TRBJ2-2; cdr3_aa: CASSYRGNTGELFF; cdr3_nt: TGTGCCAGCAGTTACAGGGGGAACACCGGGGAGCTGTTTTTT
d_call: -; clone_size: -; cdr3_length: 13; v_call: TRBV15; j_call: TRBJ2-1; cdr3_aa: CATSRAYREWQFF; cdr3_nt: TGTGCCACCAGCAGAGCCTATAGGGAGTGGCAGTTCTTC
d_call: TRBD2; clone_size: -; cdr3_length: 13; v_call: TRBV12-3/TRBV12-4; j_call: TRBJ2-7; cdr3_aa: CASSSLAGGPAYF; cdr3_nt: TGTGCCAGCAGTTCCTTAGCGGGAGGGCCGGCGTACTTC
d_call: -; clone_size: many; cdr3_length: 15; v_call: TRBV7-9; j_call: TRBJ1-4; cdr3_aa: CASSRGQSTNEKLFF; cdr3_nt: TGTGCCAGCAGTAGAGGACAGTCAACTAATGAAAAACTGTTTTTT
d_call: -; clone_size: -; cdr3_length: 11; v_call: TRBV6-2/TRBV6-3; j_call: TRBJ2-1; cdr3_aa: CASSSFFEQFF; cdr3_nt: TGTGCCAGCAGTAGCTTCTTTGAGCAGTTCTTC
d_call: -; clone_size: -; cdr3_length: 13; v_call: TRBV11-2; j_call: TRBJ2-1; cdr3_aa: CASSSNPGAGQFF; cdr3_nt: TGTGCCAGCAGCTCTAATCCGGGAGCCGGGCAGTTCTTC
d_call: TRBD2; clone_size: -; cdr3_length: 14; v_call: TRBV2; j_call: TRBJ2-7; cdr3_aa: CASSERRGSYEQYF; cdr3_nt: TGTGCCAGCAGTGAACGGCGCGGGAGCTACGAGCAGTACTTC
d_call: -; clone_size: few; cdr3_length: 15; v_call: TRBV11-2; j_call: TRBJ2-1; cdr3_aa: CASSFRGVDFGEQFF; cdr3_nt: TGTGCCAGCAGCTTCCGGGGCGTCGACTTCGGTGAGCAGTTCTTC
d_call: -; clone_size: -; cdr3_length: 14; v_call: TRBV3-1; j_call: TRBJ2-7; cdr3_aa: CASSRGEGSYEQYF; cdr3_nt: TGTGCCAGCAGCCGAGGAGAGGGTTCCTACGAGCAGTACTTC
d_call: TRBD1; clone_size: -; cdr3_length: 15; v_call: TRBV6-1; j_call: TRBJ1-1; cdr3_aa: CASSLQGAFNTEAFF; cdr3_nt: TGTGCCAGCAGCTTACAGGGGGCTTTCAACACTGAAGCTTTCTTT
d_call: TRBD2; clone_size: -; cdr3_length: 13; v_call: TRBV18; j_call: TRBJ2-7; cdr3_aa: CASSPRTSREQYF; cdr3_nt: TGTGCCAGCTCACCGAGGACTAGCCGGGAGCAGTACTTC
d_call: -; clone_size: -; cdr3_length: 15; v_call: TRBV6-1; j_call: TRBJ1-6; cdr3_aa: CASSPGTGWNSPLHF; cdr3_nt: TGTGCCAGCAGCCCCGGAACAGGCTGGAATTCACCCCTCCACTTT
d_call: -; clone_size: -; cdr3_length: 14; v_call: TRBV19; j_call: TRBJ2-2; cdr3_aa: CASKTWTTTGELFF; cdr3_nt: TGTGCCAGTAAGACCTGGACAACCACCGGGGAGCTGTTTTTT
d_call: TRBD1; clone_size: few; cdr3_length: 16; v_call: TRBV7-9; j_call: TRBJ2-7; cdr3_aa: CASSNAGQGKIYEQYF; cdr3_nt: TGTGCCAGCAGCAACGCAGGACAGGGGAAGATCTACGAGCAGTACTTC
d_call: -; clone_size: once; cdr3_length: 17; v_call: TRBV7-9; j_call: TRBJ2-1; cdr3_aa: CASSAISGVPRNNEQFF; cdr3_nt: TGTGCCAGCAGCGCTATCTCAGGGGTCCCCCGTAACAATGAGCAGTTCTTC
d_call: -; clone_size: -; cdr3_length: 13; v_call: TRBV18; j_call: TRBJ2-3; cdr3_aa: CASSQDPGDTQYF; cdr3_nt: TGTGCCAGCTCACAGGACCCAGGGGATACGCAGTATTTT
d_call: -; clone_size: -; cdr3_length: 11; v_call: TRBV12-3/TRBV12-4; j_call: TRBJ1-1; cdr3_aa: CASSLAQKAFF; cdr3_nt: TGTGCCAGCAGTTTGGCACAGAAAGCTTTCTTT
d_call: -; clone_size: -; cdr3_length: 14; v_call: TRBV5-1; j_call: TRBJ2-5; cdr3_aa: CASSLGMGPETQYF; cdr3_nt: TGCGCCAGCAGCTTGGGGATGGGACCCGAGACCCAGTACTTC
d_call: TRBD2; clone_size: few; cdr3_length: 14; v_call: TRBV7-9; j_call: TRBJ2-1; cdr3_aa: CASTSLAGANEQFF; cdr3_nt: TGTGCCAGCACCAGTTTAGCGGGAGCGAATGAGCAGTTCTTC
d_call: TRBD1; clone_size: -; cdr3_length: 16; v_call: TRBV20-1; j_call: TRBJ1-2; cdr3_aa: CSARVEPQTGTYGYTF; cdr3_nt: TGCAGTGCTAGAGTGGAGCCACAGACAGGGACTTATGGCTACACCTTC
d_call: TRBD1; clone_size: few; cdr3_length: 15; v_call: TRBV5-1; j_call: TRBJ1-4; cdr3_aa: CASSSQTGQNEKLFF; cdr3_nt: TGCGCCAGCAGCTCCCAGACAGGGCAAAATGAAAAACTGTTTTTT
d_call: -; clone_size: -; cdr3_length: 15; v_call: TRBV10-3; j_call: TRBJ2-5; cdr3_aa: CAISENRQGGETQYF; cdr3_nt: TGTGCCATCAGTGAGAATAGACAGGGAGGAGAGACCCAGTACTTC
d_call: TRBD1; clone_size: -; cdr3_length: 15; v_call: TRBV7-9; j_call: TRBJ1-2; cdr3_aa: CASSSGTGVSYGYTF; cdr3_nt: TGTGCCAGCAGCTCCGGGACAGGGGTCAGCTATGGCTACACCTTC
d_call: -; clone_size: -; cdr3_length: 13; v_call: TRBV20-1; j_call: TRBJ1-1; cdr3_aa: CSASRAANTEAFF; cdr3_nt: TGCAGTGCTTCCAGGGCTGCGAACACTGAAGCTTTCTTT